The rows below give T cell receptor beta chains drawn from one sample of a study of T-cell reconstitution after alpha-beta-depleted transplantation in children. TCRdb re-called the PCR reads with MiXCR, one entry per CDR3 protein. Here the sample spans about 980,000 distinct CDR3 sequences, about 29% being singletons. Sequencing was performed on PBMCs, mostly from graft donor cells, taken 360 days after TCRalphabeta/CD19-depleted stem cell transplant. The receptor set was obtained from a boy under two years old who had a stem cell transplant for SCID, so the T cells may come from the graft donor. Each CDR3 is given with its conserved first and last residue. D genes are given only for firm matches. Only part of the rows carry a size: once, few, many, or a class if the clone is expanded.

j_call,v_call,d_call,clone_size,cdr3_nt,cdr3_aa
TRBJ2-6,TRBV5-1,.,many,TGCGCCAGCAGCTTGACCCTTTCTGGGGCCAACGTCCTGACTTTC,CASSLTLSGANVLTF
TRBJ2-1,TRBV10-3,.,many,TGTGCCATCAGCGGGACAGGGGTGATAGCGGGGGTCAATGAGCAGTTCTTC,CAISGTGVIAGVNEQFF
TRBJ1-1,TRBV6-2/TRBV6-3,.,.,TGTGCCAGCAGAGGACCCCTGAACACTGAAGCTTTCTTT,CASRGPLNTEAFF
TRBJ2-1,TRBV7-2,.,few,TGTGCCAGCAGCTCCCGGACTTGGCCCCTCTCCTACAATGAGCAGTTCTTC,CASSSRTWPLSYNEQFF
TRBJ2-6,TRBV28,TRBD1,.,TGTGCCAGCAGTATCTGGACAGGGGCGATGTCTGAGGCCAACGTCCTGACTTTC,CASSIWTGAMSEANVLTF
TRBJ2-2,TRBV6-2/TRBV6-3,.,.,TGTGCCAGCAGTTACTCCCCCTGGGACCTGAACACCGGGGAGCTGTTTTTT,CASSYSPWDLNTGELFF
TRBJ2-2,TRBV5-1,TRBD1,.,TGCGCCAGCAGCTTGGACCCGGGACAGGGGGCGCGGGACACCGGGGAGCTGTTTTTT,CASSLDPGQGARDTGELFF
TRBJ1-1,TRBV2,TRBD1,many,TGTGCCAGCGAGGAGACAGGGGCCACTGAAGCTTTCTTT,CASEETGATEAFF
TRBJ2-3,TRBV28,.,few,TGTGCCAGCAGAGGGGTTGGAGATACGCAGTATTTT,CASRGVGDTQYF
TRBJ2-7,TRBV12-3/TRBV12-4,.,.,TGTGCCAGCAGTTCCGACCCATTGGGCGAGCAGTACTTC,CASSSDPLGEQYF
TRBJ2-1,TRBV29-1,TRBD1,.,TGCAGCGTTGAGGTCCCGGGACAGGTTTATGGTGAGCAGTTCTTC,CSVEVPGQVYGEQFF
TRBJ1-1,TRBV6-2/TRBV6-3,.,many,TGTGCCAGCAGTTGGATGAACACTGAAGCTTTCTTT,CASSWMNTEAFF
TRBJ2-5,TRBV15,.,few,TGTGCCACCAGCAGAGATTGGCAGGGGAGAGAGACCCAGTACTTC,CATSRDWQGRETQYF
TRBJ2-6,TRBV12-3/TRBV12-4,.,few,TGTGCCAGCACCTTAAGGGGGGCCAACGTCCTGACTTTC,CASTLRGANVLTF
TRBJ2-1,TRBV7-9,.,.,TGTGCCAGCAGCTTACATAATGGGGGTCACAATGAGCAGTTCTTC,CASSLHNGGHNEQFF
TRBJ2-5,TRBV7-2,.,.,TGTGCCAGCAGCTTATTCGGAGGAGAGGCCCAGTACTTC,CASSLFGGEAQYF
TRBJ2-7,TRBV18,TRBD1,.,TGTGCCAGCTCCCCGGACAGGGCTCCTAATGAGCAGTACTTC,CASSPDRAPNEQYF
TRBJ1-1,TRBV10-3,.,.,TGTGCCATCAGTGATGATGACATCGGGAACACTGAAGCTTTCTTT,CAISDDDIGNTEAFF
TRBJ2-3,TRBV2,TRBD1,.,TGTGCCAGCAGCGGGAGGACAGGGGGTCCGGATACGCAGTATTTT,CASSGRTGGPDTQYF
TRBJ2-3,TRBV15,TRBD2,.,TGTGCCACCAGCAGAGATCGGGAGGGGCCAGATACGCAGTATTTT,CATSRDREGPDTQYF
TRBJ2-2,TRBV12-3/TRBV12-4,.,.,TGTGCCAGCAGTCCGCGGCCGACCGGGGAGCTGTTTTTT,CASSPRPTGELFF
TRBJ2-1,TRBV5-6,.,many,TGTGCCAGCAGCTGGAGAAAACCATCCTACAATGAGCAGTTCTTC,CASSWRKPSYNEQFF
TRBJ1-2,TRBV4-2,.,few,TGTGCCAGCAGCCAACGGGACACCAACTATGGCTACACCTTC,CASSQRDTNYGYTF
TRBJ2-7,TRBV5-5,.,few,TGTGCCAGCAGCTTGGTGGCAGGGTATGACGAGCAGTACTTC,CASSLVAGYDEQYF
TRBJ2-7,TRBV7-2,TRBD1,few,TGTGCCAGCAGCTCGACCGGGACAGGGCGGTACGAGCAGTACTTC,CASSSTGTGRYEQYF
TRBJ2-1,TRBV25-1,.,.,TGTGCCAGCAGTGAGTCGGGTTACTACAATGAGCAGTTCTTC,CASSESGYYNEQFF
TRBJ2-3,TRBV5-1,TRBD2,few,TGCGCCAGCAGCCAGCGGGGGGCCCTTAGTCATTCCGATACGCAGTATTTT,CASSQRGALSHSDTQYF
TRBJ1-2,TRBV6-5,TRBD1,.,TGTGCCAGCAGTTACATGGGACAGGGGACAGAAGTCTATGGCTACACCTTC,CASSYMGQGTEVYGYTF
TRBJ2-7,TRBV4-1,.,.,TGCGCCAGCAGCCAAGATGTCCTTCGGGCGGAGGGAGCCTACGAGCAGTACTTC,CASSQDVLRAEGAYEQYF
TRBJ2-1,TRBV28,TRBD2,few,TGTGCCAGCAAAAATGGGGGGGGAGAGTCCTACAATGAGCAGTTCTTC,CASKNGGGESYNEQFF
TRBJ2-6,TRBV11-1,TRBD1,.,TGTGCCAGCAGCATCCGATCCAGGGGGCGGAGGGCACGCTCTGGGGCCAACGTCCTGACTTTC,CASSIRSRGRRARSGANVLTF
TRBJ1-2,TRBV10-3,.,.,TGTGCCACCGACGGGAACTATGGCTACACCTTC,CATDGNYGYTF
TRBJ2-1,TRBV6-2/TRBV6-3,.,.,TGTGCCAGCAGACAGTACAGGGGGGGTTACAATGAGCAGTTCTTC,CASRQYRGGYNEQFF
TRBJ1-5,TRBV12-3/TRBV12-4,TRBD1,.,TGTGCCAGCAGTTTAGCGGGGACAGGGGGCAGACAGCCCCAGCATTTT,CASSLAGTGGRQPQHF
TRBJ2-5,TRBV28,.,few,TGTGCCAGCAGTTTTTACGGGAACCAAGAGACCCAGTACTTC,CASSFYGNQETQYF
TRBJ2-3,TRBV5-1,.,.,TGCGCCAGCAGCTTGGCGGGGCAGGAAGATACGCAGTATTTT,CASSLAGQEDTQYF
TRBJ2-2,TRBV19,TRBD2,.,TGTGCCAGTAAACCAGCGGGGGGTCCCACCGGGGAGCTGTTTTTT,CASKPAGGPTGELFF
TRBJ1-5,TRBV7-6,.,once,TGTGCCAGCGGTCTGTATCAGCCCCAGCATTTT,CASGLYQPQHF
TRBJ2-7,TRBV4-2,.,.,TGTGCCAGCAGCCAAACGGCCTCCTACGAGCAGTACTTC,CASSQTASYEQYF
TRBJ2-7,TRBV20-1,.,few,TGCAGTGCTAAGACAGGATTCTACGAGCAGTACTTC,CSAKTGFYEQYF
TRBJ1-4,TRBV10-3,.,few,TGTGCCACCCGGCCGGTAGCTCGTAATGAAAAACTGTTTTTT,CATRPVARNEKLFF
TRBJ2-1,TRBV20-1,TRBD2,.,TGCAGTGCTAGAGTGAGCGGGGGAGTTTACAATGAGCAGTTCTTC,CSARVSGGVYNEQFF
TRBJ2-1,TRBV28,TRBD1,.,TGTGCCAGCAGTTTCGGGACAGTGTACGAGCAGTTCTTC,CASSFGTVYEQFF
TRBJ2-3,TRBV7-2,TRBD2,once,TGTGCCAGCAGCTTCAGTGGACTAGCTCCGGCAGATACGCAGTATTTT,CASSFSGLAPADTQYF
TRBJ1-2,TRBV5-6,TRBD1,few,TGTGCCAGCAGCTTGGGCACAGGGGCAAACGGCTACACCTTC,CASSLGTGANGYTF
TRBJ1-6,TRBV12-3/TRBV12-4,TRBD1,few,TGTGCCAGCAGTTTAGGCCTACAGGGGGCCAATTCACCCCTCCACTTT,CASSLGLQGANSPLHF
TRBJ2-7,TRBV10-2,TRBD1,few,TGCGCCAGCGGCCGGACAGGGGGCTACGAGCAGTACTTC,CASGRTGGYEQYF
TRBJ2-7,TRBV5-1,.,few,TGCGCCAGCCGCGACAGGAGAGTTCCCTACGAGCAGTACTTC,CASRDRRVPYEQYF
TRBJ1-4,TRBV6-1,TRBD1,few,TGTGCCAGCAGTCTCTCCGGACAGGGGTTTGAAAAACTGTTTTTT,CASSLSGQGFEKLFF
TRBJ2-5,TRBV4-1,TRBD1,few,TGCGCCAGCAGCCAAACGGGACAGCTACAAGAATCCCAGTACTTC,CASSQTGQLQESQYF
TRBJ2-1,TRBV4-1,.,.,TGCGCCAGCAGCCACCCCCTGGAAACTACCTCCTACAATGAGCAGTTCTTC,CASSHPLETTSYNEQFF
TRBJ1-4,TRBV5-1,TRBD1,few,TGCGCCAGCAGCGTGACAGGGGGTGTCCAGAATGAAAAACTGTTTTTT,CASSVTGGVQNEKLFF
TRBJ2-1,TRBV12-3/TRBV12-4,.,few,TGTGCCAGCACCCCCGGGACTCCCCTCCACGAGCAGTTCTTC,CASTPGTPLHEQFF